These 25 T cell receptor beta chains came from one sample sequenced in a study of shared clonotypes between healthy human individuals. The method was immunoSEQ multiplex PCR; TCRdb's version includes in-frame clones alone and lacks a portion of them. Of about 2.4 million clones detected, 80% to 95% appear once; the ten largest clones hold 0.36%. Material: naive CD4+ T cells from PBMCs. Subset described: CD45RA+ positively selected. The receptors stem from a man aged 18 to 29 in good health. Some clones in this sample may be carry-over from other donors' samples.

As to this clone: Different DNA sequences within this sample yield the same CDR3. The gene calls are TRBV28 and TRBJ1-5; tentatively, D is TRBD1 (5 bases). The CDR3 is made up of 17 amino acids. Per the germline V gene, CDR1 is MDHEN and CDR2 is SYDVKM. V was clipped by 1 base and J by 0 bases, with 13 bases between them. In DNA, the CDR3 is TGTGCCAGCAGTTTATTAAGACAGCCGTATAGCAATCAGCCCCAGCATTTT. Its protein product is CASSLLRQPYSNQPQHF.

V usage is TRBV21-1 and J usage is TRBJ1-2; the D call of TRBD1 is as the table states it, not checked on the DNA. TRBV21-1 is a recognized pseudogene. The CDR3 sequence is 16 residues long. The CDR3 here is CASSHNDEGACYGYTF. In DNA form, the CDR3 reads TGTGCCAGCAGCCATAACGATGAGGGGGCCTGCTATGGCTACACCTTC.

The genes are TRBV6-1 and TRBJ2-7; maybe TRBD2 (7 bases). V lost 7 bases to trimming and J lost 4 bases, with 17 bases between them. The V gene's germline CDR1 is MNHNS and CDR2 SASEGT. The CDR3 loop spans 14 amino acids. CDR3 nucleotide sequence: TGTGCCAGCACCCCTTCGGGGGGCAGGTACGAGCAGTACTTC. It is translated as CASTPSGGRYEQYF.

The rearrangement links TRBV18 to TRBJ1-4, with D possibly matching TRBD1 (5 bases). V lost 3 bases and J lost 6, with 11 bases in between. Germline values: CDR1 KGHSH, CDR2 LQKENI. There are 14 residues in the CDR3. CDR3 protein: CASSPLSRDEKLFF. CDR3 DNA: TGTGCCAGCTCACCCCTGAGCAGGGATGAAAAACTGTTTTTT.

V is TRBV28 and J is TRBJ2-1; unclear D gene. CDR1 MDHEN and CDR2 SYDVKM come from the germline V gene. V lost 2 bases and J 7 bases, leaving 21 bases between the germline ends. The length of the CDR3 is 17 residues. CDR3 amino acids: CASSLPRFSLGSNEQFF. Written as DNA, the CDR3 is TGTGCCAGCAGTTTACCCCGATTTTCGCTGGGGTCGAATGAGCAGTTCTTC. Drawing the rest from reference TRBV28 and TRBJ2-1, the complete variable domain is DVKVTQSSRYLVKRTGEKVFLECVQDMDHENMFWYRQDPGLGLRLIYFSYDVKMKEKGDIPEGYSVSREKKERFSLILESASTNQTSMYLCASSLPRFSLGSNEQFFGPGTRLTVL.

The chain uses TRBV27 and TRBJ1-1; no clear D gene. The CDR3 length is 13 residues. Per germline, CDR1 MNHEY and CDR2 SMNVEV (reference sequence). V was pared by 8 bases and J by 0 bases, with 10 bases between. CDR3 sequence: CASRYQLNTEAFF. The DNA of the CDR3 is TGTGCCAGCCGCTACCAGCTGAACACTGAAGCTTTCTTT.

The rearrangement joins TRBV28 to TRBJ1-4; D is unresolved. Between the trimmed V and J ends, which lost 6 bases and 4 bases, there was a span of 12 bases. Per germline, CDR1 MDHEN and CDR2 SYDVKM. CDR3 length: 14 residues. Here the CDR3 DNA reads TGTGCCAGCAGACCTGGTGGCGTTAATGAAAAACTGTTTTTT. Protein product: CASRPGGVNEKLFF.

This clone was seen a few times. Other nucleotide sequences in the sample specify the same CDR3. CDR3 coding DNA: TGCGCCAGCAGCGCGGGACAGGGAAACTATGGCTACACCTTC. It yields the protein CASSAGQGNYGYTF. J is TRBJ1-2 and V is TRBV5-1, with TRBD1 matching 9 bases. The V and J ends lost 4 bases and 2 bases, in that order; junction bases with no gene match: 3. Germline-derived CDR1 and CDR2 are SGHRS and YFSETQ. The length of the CDR3 is 14 residues. Supplemented by reference TRBV5-1 and TRBJ1-2, the full variable domain reads KAGVTQTPRYLIKTRGQQVTLSCSPISGHRSVSWYQQTPGQGLQFLFEYFSETQRNKGNFPGRFSGRQFSNSRSEMNVSTLELGDSALYLCASSAGQGNYGYTFGSGTRLTVV.

This clone has more than one count but fewer than ten. The gene calls are TRBV28 and TRBJ2-1; no clear D gene. The CDR3 length is 13 residues. Between the trimmed V and J ends, which lost 10 bases and 5 bases, there was a span of 15 bases. Germline assignment: CDR1 MDHEN and CDR2 SYDVKM. This CDR3 is CATIVGSDNEQFF. Written as DNA, the CDR3 is TGTGCCACCATAGTTGGGTCCGACAATGAGCAGTTCTTC.

This clone was picked up one time. The rearrangement uses TRBV5-6 and TRBJ2-5; D not resolved. Germline V gives CDR1 SGHDT, CDR2 YYEEEE. Trimming pared 1 base from V and 5 bases from J, leaving 6 bases between. This CDR3 has 12 residues. The CDR3 nucleotides read TGTGCCAGCAGCTTGTCGTATGAGACCCAGTACTTC. Protein product: CASSLSYETQYF.

The chain combines TRBV25-1 with TRBJ2-5, with unresolved D. Trimming took 1 base from V and 5 from J, leaving 17 bases between them. CDR3 size: 16 residues. Per the germline V gene, CDR1 is MGHDK and CDR2 is SYGVNS. The chain's CDR3 is CASSESDPGRRETQYF. DNA of the CDR3: TGTGCCAGCAGTGAATCCGACCCCGGACGTAGGGAGACCCAGTACTTC.

The chain has TRBV19 and TRBJ1-5, with a weak D call TRBD1 (6 bases). Per the germline V gene, CDR1 is LNHDA and CDR2 is SQIVND (reference sequence). Trimming shortened V by 1 base and J by 2 bases, and 12 bases separated the two germline ends. The CDR3 is made up of 16 amino acids. CDR3 loop: CASSIVWGAGNQPQHF. The CDR3 coding sequence is TGTGCCAGTAGTATAGTTTGGGGGGCCGGCAATCAGCCCCAGCATTTT.

The chain has TRBV9 and TRBJ1-2, with D tentatively TRBD1 (5 bases). This CDR3 has 14 amino acids. V shed 2 bases and J shed 4 bases, with 12 bases lying between them. Per the germline V gene, CDR1 is SGDLS and CDR2 is YYNGEE. The CDR3 reads CASSVGPSSYGYTF. DNA for the CDR3: TGTGCCAGCAGCGTGGGGCCTTCCTCCTATGGCTACACCTTC. Full variable domain (missing parts from reference TRBV9 and TRBJ1-2): DSGVTQTPKHLITATGQRVTLRCSPRSGDLSVYWYQQSLDQGLQFLIQYYNGEERAKGNILERFSAQQFPDLHSELNLSSLELGDSALYFCASSVGPSSYGYTFGSGTRLTVV.

V is TRBV28 and J is TRBJ1-2; tentatively, D is TRBD1 (5 bases). Deletions cut 6 bases from V and 6 bases from J, with 14 bases between. The CDR3 is 13 residues long. Germline lookup yields CDR1 MDHEN and CDR2 SYDVKM. The chain's CDR3 is CASRVGRVNGYTF. The DNA for the CDR3 is TGTGCCAGCAGGGTCGGCAGGGTCAATGGCTACACCTTC.

The rearrangement links TRBV7-2 to TRBJ2-7; TRBD1 might be the D (5 bases). In germline, CDR1 is SGHTA, CDR2 FQGNSA. This CDR3 contains 15 residues. V was shortened by 1 base and J by 2 bases, with 12 bases between the two germline ends. CDR3 sequence (DNA): TGTGCCAGCAGCTTAGAAGGGGAATCAACCTACGAGCAGTACTTC. Its protein is CASSLEGESTYEQYF.

With respect to this clone: An end of the junction differs from the germline gene, which may be a read error. The chain combines TRBV19 with TRBJ1-5, with a tentative D call TRBD1 (6 bases). CDR3 length: 15 residues. Germline values: CDR1 LNHDA, CDR2 SQIVND (reference sequence). This CDR3 is CASSLERGGGQPQHF. CDR3 DNA: TGTGCCAGTAGTCTAGAGAGAGGGGGAGGCCAGCCCCAGCATTTT.

J is TRBJ1-5 and V is TRBV14; no reliable D call. The V end lost 0 bases, the J end lost 7 bases, and 7 bases lay between the germline ends. The length of the CDR3 is 13 residues. Germline CDR1 is SGHDN and CDR2 is FVKESK. The CDR3 region has the DNA TGTGCCAGCAGCCAAGACTATATCCAGCCCCAGCATTTT. Translation gives CASSQDYIQPQHF.

V is TRBV4-2 and J is TRBJ2-5; D unresolved. Germline V CDR1 and CDR2: LGHNA, YNFKEQ. The V and J ends lost 0 bases and 5 bases respectively, with 7 bases between them. This CDR3 comprises 13 residues. The CDR3 sequence: CASSQDPGETQYF. In nucleotides, the CDR3 is TGTGCCAGCAGCCAAGATCCCGGGGAGACCCAGTACTTC.

The CDR3 protein is CASSSLLADTQYF. The CDR3 nucleotides are TGTGCCAGCAGTTCCCTCTTGGCAGATACGCAGTATTTT. The chain couples TRBV27 to TRBJ2-3; D gene ambiguous. V was shortened by 4 bases and J by 4 bases, with 9 bases between the two germline ends. The V gene's germline CDR1 is MNHEY and CDR2 SMNVEV (reference sequence). This CDR3 has 13 residues.

V gene TRBV5-1 combines with J gene TRBJ1-3; D might be TRBD1 (5 bases). The CDR3 totals 15 residues. Germline loops: CDR1 SGHRS, CDR2 YFSETQ. V gave up 4 bases and J gave up 0 bases, with 11 bases separating them. Written as DNA, the CDR3 is TGCGCCAGCAGCGCACGAGGGGTCTCTGGAAACACCATATATTTT. This translates into CASSARGVSGNTIYF.

This chain uses TRBV28 with TRBJ1-3; 8 positions agree with TRBD1. The CDR3 runs to 18 residues. Trimming at V came to 4 bases and at J to 1 base, leaving 12 bases not matched to a gene. The V gene's germline CDR1 is MDHEN and CDR2 SYDVKM. The CDR3 reads CASSSLGQGPLSGNTIYF. The CDR3 DNA sequence: TGTGCCAGCAGTTCCCTAGGACAGGGCCCTTTATCTGGAAACACCATATATTTT.

This clone was observed once. CDR3 coding DNA: TGTGCCAGCAGCTTGGATGGTTCCTACACCTTC. As protein: CASSLDGSYTF. The chain combines TRBV5-6 with TRBJ1-2; no reliable D call. Germline CDR1 SGHDT, CDR2 YYEEEE. The CDR3 length is 11 residues. Trimming stripped 0 bases from V and 10 bases from J, with 7 bases between.

This clone showed up just once. This same CDR3 is encoded by further DNA sequences in the sample. V gene TRBV5-1 combines with J gene TRBJ1-1; possible D gene TRBD1, 5 bases. The CDR3 runs 13 residues. CDR1 and CDR2 from the germline V gene are SGHRS and YFSETQ. The V end was cut by 4 bases, the J end by 1 base, with 8 bases between. CDR3 DNA: TGCGCCAGCAGCATAGGACAGAACACTGAAGCTTTCTTT. This translates into CASSIGQNTEAFF.

In DNA form, the CDR3 reads TGCAGCGTGGGGGACATAGCCTACGAGCAGTACTTC. This translates into CSVGDIAYEQYF. This chain links TRBV29-1 with TRBJ2-5, with D possibly being TRBD1 (6 bases). The last part of the DNA fits TRBJ2-7 better; the J call may be wrong. Germline V lookup: CDR1 SQVTM, CDR2 ANQGSEA. This CDR3 region has 12 residues.

The rearrangement links TRBV4-2 to TRBJ2-1, with D perhaps matching TRBD2 (5 bases). The germline V gene encodes CDR1 LGHNA and CDR2 YNFKEQ. The V end lost 4 bases, the J end lost 0 bases, and 22 bases lay between the germline ends. The CDR3 consists of 19 residues. Written as DNA, the CDR3 is TGTGCCAGCAGCCCCCCCTCGGGATCGGCGGCGAGCTCCTACAATGAGCAGTTCTTC. Translating it yields CASSPPSGSAASSYNEQFF.